A single sample is the source of the 3 T cell receptor beta chains below, sequenced in a study of monozygotic twins with inflammatory bowel disease. TCRdb reprocessed the 5' RACE reads and stores each CDR3 protein as one record, lacking DNA. Recorded for this sample: fewer than 200,000 distinct CDR3 sequences. Material: blood. Receptors were obtained from a human donor with ulcerative colitis or Crohn's disease, or a healthy co-twin of an affected twin (not recorded which).

The chain recombines TRBV7-3 with TRBJ2-1; TCRdb gives TRBD1 as the D gene, but with no DNA this cannot be confirmed. CDR3 length: 16 amino acids. Looked up from germline, CDR1 is SGHTA and CDR2 is FQGTGA. CDR3 sequence reads: CASSPTDRVARNEQFF.

The chain links TRBV5-1 to TRBJ2-3; absent DNA, TCRdb's TRBD1 call cannot be checked. Per germline, CDR1 SGHRS and CDR2 YFSETQ. The CDR3 extends over 16 amino acids. This CDR3 is CASSLDGQASTDTQYF.

This sequence joins TRBV2 and TRBJ1-4; the D call of TRBD1 rests on TCRdb alone, since no DNA is present to check it. The CDR3 consists of 13 residues. The germline V gene encodes CDR1 SNHLY and CDR2 FYNNEI. The CDR3 here is CASQGQVGEKLFF.